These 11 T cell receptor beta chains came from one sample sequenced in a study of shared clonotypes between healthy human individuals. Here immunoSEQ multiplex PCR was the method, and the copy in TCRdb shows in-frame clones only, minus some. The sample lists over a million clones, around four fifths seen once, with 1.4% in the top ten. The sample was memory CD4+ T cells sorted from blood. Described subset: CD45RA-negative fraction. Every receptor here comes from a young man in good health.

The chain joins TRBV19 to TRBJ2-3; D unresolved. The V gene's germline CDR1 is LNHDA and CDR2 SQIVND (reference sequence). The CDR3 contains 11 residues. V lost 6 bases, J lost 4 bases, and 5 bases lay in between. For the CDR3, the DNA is TGTGCCAGTAGGCAAGCAGATACGCAGTATTTT. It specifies CASRQADTQYF.

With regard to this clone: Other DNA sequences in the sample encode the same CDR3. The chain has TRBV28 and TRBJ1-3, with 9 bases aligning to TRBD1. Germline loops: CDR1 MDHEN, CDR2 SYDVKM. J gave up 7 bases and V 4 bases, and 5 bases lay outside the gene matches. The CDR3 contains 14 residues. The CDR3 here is CASSSGTGRNTIYF. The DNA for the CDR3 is TGTGCCAGCAGTTCCGGGACAGGGAGGAACACCATATATTTT. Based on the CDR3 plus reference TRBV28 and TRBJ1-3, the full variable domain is DVKVTQSSRYLVKRTGEKVFLECVQDMDHENMFWYRQDPGLGLRLIYFSYDVKMKEKGDIPEGYSVSREKKERFSLILESASTNQTSMYLCASSSGTGRNTIYFGEGSWLTVV.

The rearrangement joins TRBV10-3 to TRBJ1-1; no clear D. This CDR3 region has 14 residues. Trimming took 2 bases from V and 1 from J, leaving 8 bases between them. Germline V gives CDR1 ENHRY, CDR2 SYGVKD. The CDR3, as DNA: TGTGCCATCAGTGAGAACATACAGAACACTGAAGCTTTCTTT. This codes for CAISENIQNTEAFF.

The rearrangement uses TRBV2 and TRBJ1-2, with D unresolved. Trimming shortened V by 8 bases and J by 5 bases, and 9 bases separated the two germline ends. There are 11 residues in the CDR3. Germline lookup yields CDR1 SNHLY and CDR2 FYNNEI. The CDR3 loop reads CASVDPYGYTF. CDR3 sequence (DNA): TGTGCCAGCGTTGACCCGTATGGCTACACCTTC.

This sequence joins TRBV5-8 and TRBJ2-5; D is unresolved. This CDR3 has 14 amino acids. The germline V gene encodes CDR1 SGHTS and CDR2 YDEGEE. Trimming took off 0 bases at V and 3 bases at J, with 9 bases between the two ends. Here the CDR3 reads CASSLGLPKETQYF. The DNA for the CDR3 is TGTGCCAGCAGCTTGGGTCTACCGAAAGAGACCCAGTACTTC.

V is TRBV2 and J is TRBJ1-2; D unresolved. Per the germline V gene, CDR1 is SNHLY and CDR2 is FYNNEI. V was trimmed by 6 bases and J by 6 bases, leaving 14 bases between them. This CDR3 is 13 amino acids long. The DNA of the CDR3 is TGTGCCAGCAGGGTCTCTCGCTCGGATGGCTACACCTTC. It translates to CASRVSRSDGYTF. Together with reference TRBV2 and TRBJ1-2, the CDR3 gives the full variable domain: EPEVTQTPSHQVTQMGQEVILRCVPISNHLYFYWYRQILGQKVEFLVSFYNNEISEKSEIFDDQFSVERPDGSNFTLKIRSTKLEDSAMYFCASRVSRSDGYTFGSGTRLTVV.

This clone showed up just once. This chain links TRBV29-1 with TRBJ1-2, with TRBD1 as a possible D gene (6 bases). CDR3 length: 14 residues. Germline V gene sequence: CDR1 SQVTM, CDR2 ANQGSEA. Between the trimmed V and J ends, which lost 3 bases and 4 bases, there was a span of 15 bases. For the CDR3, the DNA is TGCAGCGTTGAGTTAGGGGGAGGGGGCTATGGCTACACCTTC. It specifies CSVELGGGGYGYTF.

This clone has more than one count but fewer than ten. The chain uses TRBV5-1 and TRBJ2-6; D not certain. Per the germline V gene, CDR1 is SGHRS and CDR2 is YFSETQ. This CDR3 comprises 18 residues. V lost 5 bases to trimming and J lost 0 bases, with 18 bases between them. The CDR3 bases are TGCGCCAGCAGTTTAACCCCGGGCTCCTCCTCTGGGGCCAACGTCCTGACTTTC. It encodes CASSLTPGSSSGANVLTF. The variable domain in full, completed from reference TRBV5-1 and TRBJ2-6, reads KAGVTQTPRYLIKTRGQQVTLSCSPISGHRSVSWYQQTPGQGLQFLFEYFSETQRNKGNFPGRFSGRQFSNSRSEMNVSTLELGDSALYLCASSLTPGSSSGANVLTFGAGSRLTVL.

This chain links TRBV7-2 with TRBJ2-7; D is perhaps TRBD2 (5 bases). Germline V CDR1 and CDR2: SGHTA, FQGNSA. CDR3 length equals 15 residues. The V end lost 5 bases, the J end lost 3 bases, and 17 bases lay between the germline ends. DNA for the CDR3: TGTGCCAGCAGCCCACGTTACGGGGTTAGCTACGAGCAGTACTTC. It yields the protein CASSPRYGVSYEQYF.

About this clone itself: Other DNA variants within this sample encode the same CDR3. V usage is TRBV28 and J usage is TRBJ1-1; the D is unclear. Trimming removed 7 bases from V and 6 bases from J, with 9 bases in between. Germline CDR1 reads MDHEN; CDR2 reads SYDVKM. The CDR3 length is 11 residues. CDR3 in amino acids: CASTRAAEAFF. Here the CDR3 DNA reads TGTGCCAGCACTCGGGCGGCTGAAGCTTTCTTT.

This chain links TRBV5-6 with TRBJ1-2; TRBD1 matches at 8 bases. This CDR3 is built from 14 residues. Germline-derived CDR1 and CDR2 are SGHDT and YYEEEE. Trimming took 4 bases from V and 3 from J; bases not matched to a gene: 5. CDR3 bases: TGTGCCAGCAGCCGATTGGACAGGGACTATGGCTACACCTTC. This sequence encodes CASSRLDRDYGYTF.